Below, 8 T cell receptor beta chains from the same sample are listed, as sequenced in a study of T cells in Graves' hyperthyroidism and ophthalmopathy. There were TCR beta CDR3 regions amplified from RNA transcripts. The primer set for the first-round RT-PCR of the TCR CDR3 was HTBI. TCRdb used MiXCR to reprocess the multiplex PCR reads, holding one entry per CDR3 protein. The sample contains 450,000 to 650,000 distinct CDR3 sequences, roughly 20% of which appear only once. Sequencing was carried out using blood. All receptors derive from a man aged 18 to 30 with Graves' hyperthyroidism.

This clonotype has at least ten counts. The V gene is TRBV6-5, the J gene TRBJ2-7, with D unresolved. This CDR3 region has 13 residues. Trimming left V 3 bases short and J 3 bases short, with 9 bases between. CDR1 is MNHEY, CDR2 SVGAGI, per germline. The CDR3 nucleotides read TGTGCCAGCAGTTATGGCCAGAACTACGAGCAGTACTTC. Residues: CASSYGQNYEQYF.

This clonotype has a count of ten or more. The J gene is TRBJ1-5, the V gene TRBV6-5; D possibly corresponds to TRBD1 (6 bases). V was shortened by 8 bases and J by 2 bases, with 13 bases between the two germline ends. Germline assignment: CDR1 MNHEY and CDR2 SVGAGI. CDR3 size: 14 residues. The CDR3 nucleotides are TGTGCCAGCGCAACCCGGACAGGCAATCAGCCCCAGCATTTT. Translating gives CASATRTGNQPQHF.

The J gene is TRBJ1-1, the V gene TRBV6-5; D is ambiguous. The V end lost 0 bases, the J end lost 1 base, and 6 bases lay between the germline ends. Per the germline V gene, CDR1 is MNHEY and CDR2 is SVGAGI. The CDR3 length is 14 residues. The CDR3 spells CASSYSKRNTEAFF. The CDR3 DNA sequence: TGTGCCAGCAGTTACTCGAAACGGAACACTGAAGCTTTCTTT.

This clonotype was counted many times. The CDR3 nucleotides are TGTGCCAGCAGTGTACACACCATCACCGGGGAGCTGTTTTTT. This codes for CASSVHTITGELFF. This chain connects TRBV12-3 or TRBV12-4 to TRBJ2-2; no reliable D call. The CDR3 contains 14 residues. Between the trimmed V and J ends, which lost 5 bases and 4 bases, there was a span of 11 bases.

This clonotype was seen at least ten times. V is TRBV12-3 or TRBV12-4 and J is TRBJ1-2; D is unresolved. The germline V and J ends were trimmed by 5 bases and 4 bases, with 11 bases remaining between them. The CDR3 contains 13 residues. The CDR3, as DNA: TGTGCCAGCAGTCCAGAAGCGCGCTATGGCTACACCTTC. Encoded protein: CASSPEARYGYTF.

This clonotype was observed many times. V and J are TRBV28 and TRBJ1-2; a possible D gene is TRBD1 (5 bases). Per the germline V gene, CDR1 is MDHEN and CDR2 is SYDVKM. V shed 1 base and J shed 2 bases, with 17 bases lying between them. CDR3 length equals 17 residues. In DNA, the CDR3 is TGTGCCAGCAGTTTATCTTATCGGGGCTTCATCAACTATGGCTACACCTTC. Protein: CASSLSYRGFINYGYTF.

This clonotype was recorded many times. The chain uses TRBV6-2 or TRBV6-3 and TRBJ1-2, with 9 bases matching TRBD1. The V and J ends lost 5 bases and 4 bases, in that order; junction bases with no gene match: 20. The CDR3 length is 19 residues. From germline, CDR1 is MNHEY and CDR2 SVGEGT. CDR3 region: CASSTPDFRDRESGYGYTF. CDR3 nucleotides: TGTGCCAGCAGTACACCGGACTTCCGGGACAGGGAATCGGGCTATGGCTACACCTTC.

This clonotype was observed at least ten times. The chain has TRBV6-2 or TRBV6-3 and TRBJ2-2; 9 bases line up with TRBD1. V lost 0 bases, J lost 5 bases, and 4 bases stayed unmatched. The CDR3 has 16 residues. Germline V gene lookup returns CDR1 MNHEY and CDR2 SVGEGT. CDR3 DNA sequence: TGTGCCAGCAGTTACTCGGACAGGGGATGGACCGGGGAGCTGTTTTTT. Translating it yields CASSYSDRGWTGELFF.